The entry that follows covers one T cell receptor beta chain sequence. This entry comes from a study of blood T cell repertoires in COVID-19. J gave up 4 bases and V 5 bases, and 9 bases lay outside the gene matches. This CDR3 comprises 16 residues. Germline V gene lookup returns CDR1 MNHEY and CDR2 SVGEGT. In the original workflow: Reference gene primer amplification in the assay estimated nucleated cell counts. Assay used: immunoSEQ multiplex PCR; TCRdb lists only in-frame clones, some missing. V and J calls plus clone size are reproduced from that table; the DNA served to infer D and trimming. The sample lists around 87,000 clones, approximately 80% occurring once.

Sequencing used peripheral blood. The sequence was obtained from a human donor in a cohort sampled during active COVID-19. This chain joins TRBV6-2 or TRBV6-3 and TRBJ2-2; 8 bases line up with TRBD2. The CDR3 nucleotides are TGTGCCAGCAGTCGACCCATAGCGGGAATCACCGGGGAGCTGTTTTTT. Protein: CASSRPIAGITGELFF.